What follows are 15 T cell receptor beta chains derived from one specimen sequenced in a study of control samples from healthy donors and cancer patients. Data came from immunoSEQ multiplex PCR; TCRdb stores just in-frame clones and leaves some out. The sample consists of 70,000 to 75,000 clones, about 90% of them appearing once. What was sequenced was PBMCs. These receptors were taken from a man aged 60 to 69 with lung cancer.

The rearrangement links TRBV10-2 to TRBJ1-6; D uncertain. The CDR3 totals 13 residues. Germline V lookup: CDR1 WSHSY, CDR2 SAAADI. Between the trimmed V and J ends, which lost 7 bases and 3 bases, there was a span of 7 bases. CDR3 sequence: CASTPHYNSPLHF. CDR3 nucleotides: TGCGCCAGCACTCCCCACTATAATTCACCCCTCCACTTT.

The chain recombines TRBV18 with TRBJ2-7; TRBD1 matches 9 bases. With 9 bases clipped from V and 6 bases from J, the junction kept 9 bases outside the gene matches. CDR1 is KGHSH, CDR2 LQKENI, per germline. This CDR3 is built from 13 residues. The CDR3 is CASWRTGAGEQYF. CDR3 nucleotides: TGTGCCAGTTGGAGGACAGGGGCGGGCGAGCAGTACTTC.

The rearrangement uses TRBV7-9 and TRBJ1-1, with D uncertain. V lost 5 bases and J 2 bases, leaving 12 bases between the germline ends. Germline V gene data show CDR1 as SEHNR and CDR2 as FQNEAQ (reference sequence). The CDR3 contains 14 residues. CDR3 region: CASSQNSGNTEAFF. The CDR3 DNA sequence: TGTGCCAGCAGCCAGAATTCTGGAAACACTGAAGCTTTCTTT.

The CDR3 here is CASSGLDFRAPDIQYF. CDR3 sequence (DNA): TGTGCCAGCAGTGGTTTAGATTTCAGGGCTCCGGACATTCAGTACTTC. The chain employs TRBV6-6 and TRBJ2-4, with TRBD1 as a possible D gene (5 bases). Germline assignment: CDR1 MNHNY and CDR2 SVGAGI (reference sequence). This CDR3 comprises 16 residues. Between the trimmed V and J ends, which lost 5 bases and 8 bases, there was a span of 22 bases.

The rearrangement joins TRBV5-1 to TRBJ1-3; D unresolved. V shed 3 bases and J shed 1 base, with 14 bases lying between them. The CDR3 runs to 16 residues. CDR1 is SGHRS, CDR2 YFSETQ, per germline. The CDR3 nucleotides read TGCGCCAGCAGCTCAGGCGCCCGGTTTTCTGGAAACACCATATATTTT. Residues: CASSSGARFSGNTIYF.

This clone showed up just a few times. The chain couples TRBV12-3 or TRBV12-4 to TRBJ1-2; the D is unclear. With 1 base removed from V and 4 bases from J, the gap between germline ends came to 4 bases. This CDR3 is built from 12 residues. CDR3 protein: CASSLGSYGYTF. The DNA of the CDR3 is TGTGCCAGCAGTTTAGGCAGCTATGGCTACACCTTC.

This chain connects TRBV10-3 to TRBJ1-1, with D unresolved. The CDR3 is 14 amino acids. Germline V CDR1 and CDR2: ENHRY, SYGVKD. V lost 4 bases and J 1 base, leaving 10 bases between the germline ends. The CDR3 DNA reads TGTGCCATCAGTGGGGAAGGGCCGAACACTGAAGCTTTCTTT. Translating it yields CAISGEGPNTEAFF.

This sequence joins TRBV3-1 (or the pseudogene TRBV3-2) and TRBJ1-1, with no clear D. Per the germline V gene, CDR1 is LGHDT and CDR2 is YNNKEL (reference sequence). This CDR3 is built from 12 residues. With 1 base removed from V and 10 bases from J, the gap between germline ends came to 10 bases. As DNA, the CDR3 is TGTGCCAGCAGCCAAGGGCCCCAAGGAGCTTTCTTT. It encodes CASSQGPQGAFF.

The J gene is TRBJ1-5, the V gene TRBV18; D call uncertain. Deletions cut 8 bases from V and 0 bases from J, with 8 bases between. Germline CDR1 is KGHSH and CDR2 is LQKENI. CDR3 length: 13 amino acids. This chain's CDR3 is CASAVNSNQPQHF. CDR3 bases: TGTGCCAGCGCCGTTAATAGCAATCAGCCCCAGCATTTT.

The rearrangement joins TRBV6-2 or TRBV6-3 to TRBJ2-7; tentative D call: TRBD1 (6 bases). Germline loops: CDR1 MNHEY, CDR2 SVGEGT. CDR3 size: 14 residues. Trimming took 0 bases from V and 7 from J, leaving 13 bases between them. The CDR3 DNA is TGTGCCAGCAGTTACTCAGGGGGTCTTAGTGAGCAGTACTTC. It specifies CASSYSGGLSEQYF.

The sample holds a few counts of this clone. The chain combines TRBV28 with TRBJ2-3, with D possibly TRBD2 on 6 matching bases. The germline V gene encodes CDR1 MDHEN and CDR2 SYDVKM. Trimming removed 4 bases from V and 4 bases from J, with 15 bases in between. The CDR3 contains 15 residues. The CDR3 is CASSSGGVRADTQYF. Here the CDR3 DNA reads TGTGCCAGCAGTTCCGGAGGGGTTCGGGCAGATACGCAGTATTTT. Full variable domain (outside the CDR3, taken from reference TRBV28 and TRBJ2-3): DVKVTQSSRYLVKRTGEKVFLECVQDMDHENMFWYRQDPGLGLRLIYFSYDVKMKEKGDIPEGYSVSREKKERFSLILESASTNQTSMYLCASSSGGVRADTQYFGPGTRLTVL.

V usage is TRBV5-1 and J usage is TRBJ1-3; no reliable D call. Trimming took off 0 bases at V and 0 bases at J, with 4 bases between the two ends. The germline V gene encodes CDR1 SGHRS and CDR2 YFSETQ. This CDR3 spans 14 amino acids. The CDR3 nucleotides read TGCGCCAGCAGCTTGGGTGGCTCTGGAAACACCATATATTTT. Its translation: CASSLGGSGNTIYF.

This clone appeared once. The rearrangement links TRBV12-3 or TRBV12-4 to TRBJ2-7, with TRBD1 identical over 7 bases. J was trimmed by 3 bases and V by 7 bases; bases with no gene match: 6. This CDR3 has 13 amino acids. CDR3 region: CASTHRDSYEQYF. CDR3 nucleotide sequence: TGTGCCAGCACTCATCGGGACAGCTACGAGCAGTACTTC.

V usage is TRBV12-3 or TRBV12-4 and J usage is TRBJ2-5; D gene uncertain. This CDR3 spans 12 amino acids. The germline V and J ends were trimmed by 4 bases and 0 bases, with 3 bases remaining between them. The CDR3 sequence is CASSYNQETQYF. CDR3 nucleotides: TGTGCCAGCAGTTATAACCAAGAGACCCAGTACTTC.

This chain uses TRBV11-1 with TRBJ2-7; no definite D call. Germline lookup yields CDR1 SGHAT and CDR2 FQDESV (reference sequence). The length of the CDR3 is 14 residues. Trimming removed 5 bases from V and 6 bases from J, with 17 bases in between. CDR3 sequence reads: CASSQSNSLGEQYF. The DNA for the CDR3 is TGTGCCAGCAGCCAGAGTAACAGTTTAGGCGAGCAGTACTTC.